This T cell receptor beta chain stems from a study of cytomegalovirus exposure and HLA in healthy donors. Turning to this clone: Its specificity is unknown.

Notes on the study in general: TCR beta chains associated with HLA were, in a later analysis, more clonally expanded than equally common others.

Both 60 Vbeta primers and 13 Jbeta primers went into the PCR. The repertoire was sequenced with immunoSEQ multiplex PCR; TCRdb's copy has only in-frame clones and lacks some. Found here are 200,000 or so clones, roughly 84% of them singletons; the top ten hold 1.7%. CDR3 size: 15 residues. Germline CDR1 SGHVS, CDR2 FQNEAQ. Trimming pared 1 base from V and 7 bases from J, leaving 17 bases between. The material sequenced was PBMCs. This TCR was sampled from a man aged 45-65 years in good health and CMV-seronegative. This chain connects TRBV7-8 to TRBJ2-7; tentative D call: TRBD2 (6 bases). CDR3 nucleotides: TGTGCCAGCAGCTTAGAAAGGGTAGCGGTCGGGGAGCAGTACTTC. As protein: CASSLERVAVGEQYF.